The clone carrying this T cell receptor (beta chain) was counted many times. This sample is drawn from a study of blood T cell repertoires in COVID-19. This CDR3 has 12 amino acids. Germline CDR1 LNHDA, CDR2 SQIVND (reference sequence). In the authors' methods: Researchers report that nucleated cell counts were estimated from reference gene primer amplification. Clones were read by immunoSEQ multiplex PCR, and TCRdb kept only the in-frame ones, dropping some. V, J and clone size were drawn from that table, and D and trimming were deduced from the DNA. The sample has 100,000 to 150,000 clones, about four fifths seen once.

The rearrangement links TRBV19 to TRBJ2-2, with a tentative D call TRBD2 (6 bases). Material for sequencing was peripheral blood. This sequence originates from a man aged 55 to 70 with acute or convalescent COVID-19. DNA for the CDR3: TGTGCGGGGGGAATTGGAACCGGGGAGCTGTTTTTT. It specifies CAGGIGTGELFF.